The 31 T cell receptor beta chains reported below all come from one sample, sequenced in a study of cytomegalovirus exposure and HLA in healthy donors. 60 Vbeta and 13 Jbeta primers were used in PCR. The method was immunoSEQ multiplex PCR; TCRdb's version includes in-frame clones alone and lacks a portion of them. Counted here are under 200,000 clones, 75% to 90% occurring once; the ten biggest clones make up under 1.2%. Sample: PBMCs. The receptor source for this set is a boy between 2 and 10 years old in good health and CMV-seronegative.

V gene TRBV27 combines with J gene TRBJ2-1; 10 nucleotides align to TRBD2. Germline V gene lookup returns CDR1 MNHEY and CDR2 SMNVEV (reference sequence). The CDR3 is made up of 15 amino acids. Germline trimming cut 6 bases from V and 0 bases from J; bases unmatched to any gene: 2. The CDR3 region has the DNA TGTGCCAGCAGATTAGCGGGAGGCTCCTACAATGAGCAGTTCTTC. Its protein product is CASRLAGGSYNEQFF.

The J gene is TRBJ2-7, the V gene TRBV27, with 7 bases lining up with TRBD1. The CDR3 is 14 residues long. Germline assignment: CDR1 MNHEY and CDR2 SMNVEV (reference sequence). Trimming at V came to 4 bases and at J to 6 bases, leaving 9 bases not matched to a gene. The chain's CDR3 is CASSWDSVESEQYF. CDR3 DNA sequence: TGTGCCAGCAGTTGGGACAGTGTGGAAAGCGAGCAGTACTTC.

This chain links TRBV6-1 with TRBJ1-4; D gene ambiguous. Per the germline V gene, CDR1 is MNHNS and CDR2 is SASEGT. CDR3 length: 16 residues. Trimming pared 0 bases from V and 4 bases from J, leaving 12 bases between. The CDR3: CASSEAGGDVNEKLFF. Here the CDR3 DNA reads TGTGCCAGCAGTGAAGCTGGAGGTGACGTTAATGAAAAACTGTTTTTT.

The CDR3 sequence is CATAQGSEQYF. CDR3 DNA sequence: TGTGCCACCGCACAGGGGTCCGAGCAGTACTTC. V and J are TRBV7-2 and TRBJ2-7, with 7 bases aligning to TRBD1. Germline V gives CDR1 SGHTA, CDR2 FQGNSA. CDR3 length: 11 residues. After removal of 10 bases from V and 6 bases from J, the junction contained 6 bases not matched to a gene.

This clone was seen only a few times. The V and J genes are TRBV25-1 and TRBJ2-7; 10 bases align to TRBD1. This CDR3 region has 15 residues. Germline assignment: CDR1 MGHDK and CDR2 SYGVNS. Trimming took 4 bases from V and 5 from J; bases not matched to a gene: 8. CDR3 nucleotide sequence: TGTGCCAGCAGTGCAGCCGGGACAGGGGTCCACGAGCAGTACTTC. It specifies CASSAAGTGVHEQYF.

The rearrangement links TRBV10-3 to TRBJ2-3; 10 bases agree with TRBD2. The junction had 3 bases not matched to a gene; V was cut back by 8 bases and J by 1 base. CDR3 length equals 14 residues. Germline V gene lookup returns CDR1 ENHRY and CDR2 SYGVKD. CDR3 DNA: TGTGCCATCGGAGGGACTAGCGGCACAGATACGCAGTATTTT. This encodes CAIGGTSGTDTQYF.

This chain connects TRBV27 to TRBJ1-1; 8 bases match TRBD1. Looked up from germline, CDR1 is MNHEY and CDR2 is SMNVEV (reference sequence). V shed 6 bases, J shed 3 bases, and the junction held 12 bases outside the gene matches. This CDR3 is 16 amino acids long. The CDR3 protein is CASRRTGSASYTEAFF. The CDR3 coding sequence is TGTGCCAGCAGACGGACAGGGAGTGCCTCGTACACTGAAGCTTTCTTT.

This sequence joins TRBV6-5 and TRBJ2-7, with 9 positions matching TRBD1. Germline V CDR1 and CDR2: MNHEY, SVGAGI. J was trimmed by 3 bases and V by 0 bases; bases with no gene match: 3. The CDR3 runs to 15 residues. This CDR3 is CASSYSRTGDYEQYF. The CDR3 region has the DNA TGTGCCAGCAGTTACTCTCGGACAGGGGACTACGAGCAGTACTTC.

The chain combines TRBV2 with TRBJ2-3; 8 bases agree with TRBD1. This CDR3 spans 15 amino acids. The trim removed 7 bases at V and 1 base at J, leaving 7 bases unmatched. In germline, CDR1 is SNHLY, CDR2 FYNNEI. CDR3 bases: TGTGCCAGCACTCGACAGGGGATAGGCACAGATACGCAGTATTTT. Translated: CASTRQGIGTDTQYF.

V gene TRBV6-5 combines with J gene TRBJ2-7, with D possibly matching TRBD2 (6 bases). V lost 2 bases to trimming and J lost 4 bases, with 15 bases between them. The length of the CDR3 is 15 residues. Germline V gene sequence: CDR1 MNHEY, CDR2 SVGAGI. CDR3 sequence reads: CASSYGGRNPYEQYF. CDR3 DNA: TGTGCCAGCAGTTACGGAGGGCGGAACCCGTACGAGCAGTACTTC.

The chain has TRBV5-5 and TRBJ2-1; D is possibly TRBD2 (5 bases). V lost 1 base and J 1 base, leaving 6 bases between the germline ends. The CDR3 covers 14 residues. Germline V gene sequence: CDR1 SGHKS, CDR2 YYEKEE (reference sequence). CDR3 sequence: CASSLSGSYNEQFF. For the CDR3, the DNA is TGTGCCAGCAGCTTGTCGGGGTCCTACAATGAGCAGTTCTTC.

This clone has only a few counts. This chain links TRBV4-1 with TRBJ1-1; D not resolved. Germline-derived CDR1 and CDR2 are MGHRA and YSYEKL. V lost 1 base to trimming and J lost 4 bases, with 4 bases between them. This CDR3 spans 12 amino acids. The CDR3 loop reads CASSQGITEAFF. The CDR3 nucleotides read TGCGCCAGCAGCCAAGGTATCACTGAAGCTTTCTTT.

This clone was seen more than once but under ten times. One end of the junction is discordant with germline, which a read error may explain. The chain combines TRBV2 with TRBJ2-1, with a possible D match to TRBD1 (5 bases). The germline gives CDR1 SNHLY, CDR2 FYNNEI. This CDR3 spans 13 amino acids. The CDR3 coding sequence is TGTGCCAGCAGTTTCAAATTGGGCAGGGATCGGGTCTTC. Its translation is CASSFKLGRDRVF.

The chain combines TRBV14 with TRBJ2-2, with TRBD2 matching 13 bases. Germline V lookup: CDR1 SGHDN, CDR2 FVKESK. Germline trimming cut 0 bases from V and 4 bases from J; bases unmatched to any gene: 5. The CDR3 loop spans 18 amino acids. The CDR3 protein is CASSQDQTSGRSTGELFF. DNA of the CDR3: TGTGCCAGCAGCCAAGATCAGACTAGCGGGAGGAGCACCGGGGAGCTGTTTTTT.

On this clone: Other DNA sequences in this sample translate to the same CDR3. The J gene is TRBJ1-4, the V gene TRBV27; D remains unclear. With 6 bases removed from V and 7 bases from J, the gap between germline ends came to 6 bases. There are 11 residues in the CDR3. CDR1 and CDR2 (germline): MNHEY, SMNVEV (reference sequence). The CDR3 DNA reads TGTGCCAGCAGGTTTAGTGAAAAACTGTTTTTT. The encoded protein is CASRFSEKLFF.

V usage is TRBV5-1 and J usage is TRBJ2-1; TRBD1 might be the D (5 bases). This CDR3 has 12 amino acids. Germline assignment: CDR1 SGHRS and CDR2 YFSETQ. The V end was cut by 4 bases, the J end by 8 bases, with 10 bases between. CDR3 sequence: CASSGAFYEQFF. For the CDR3, the DNA is TGCGCCAGCAGCGGGGCGTTCTATGAGCAGTTCTTC.

The V call is TRBV4-1, the J call TRBJ1-5; D remains unclear. The CDR3 has 17 amino acids. The V gene's germline CDR1 is MGHRA and CDR2 YSYEKL. V was pared by 0 bases and J by 2 bases, with 14 bases between. CDR3 loop: CASSQETPLGRNQPQHF. In DNA form, the CDR3 reads TGCGCCAGCAGCCAAGAGACACCGCTCGGCCGCAATCAGCCCCAGCATTTT.

This chain uses TRBV28 with TRBJ2-7; 9 nucleotides agree with TRBD2. The germline V gene has CDR1 MDHEN and CDR2 SYDVKM. The CDR3 is 13 residues long. Germline trimming cut 8 bases from V and 2 bases from J; bases unmatched to any gene: 4. In DNA form, the CDR3 reads TGTGCCAGCGGCGGGAGGGCCACCTACGAGCAGTACTTC. The encoded protein is CASGGRATYEQYF.

The chain carries TRBV18 and TRBJ1-3, with TRBD1 identical over 10 bases. This CDR3 region has 14 residues. V gave up 5 bases and J gave up 7 bases; unmatched junction bases: 5. The germline V gene encodes CDR1 KGHSH and CDR2 LQKENI. CDR3: CASSWDRGENTIYF. As DNA, the CDR3 is TGTGCCAGCTCATGGGACAGGGGAGAGAACACCATATATTTT.

This sequence joins TRBV7-9 and TRBJ2-1; TRBD2 agrees at 7 bases. CDR1 is SEHNR and CDR2 is FQNEAQ in the germline V gene (reference sequence). The CDR3 spans 15 residues. With V trimmed by 6 bases and J by 8 bases, 13 bases remained unmatched. The CDR3 bases are TGTGCCAGCAGTCGGTGGGGCGGGAGTGACGATGAGCAGTTCTTC. This sequence encodes CASSRWGGSDDEQFF.

The J gene is TRBJ2-1, the V gene TRBV19; D is uncertain. The V and J ends lost 7 bases and 8 bases respectively, with 15 bases between them. Germline CDR1 is LNHDA and CDR2 is SQIVND (reference sequence). The CDR3 runs to 13 residues. The chain's CDR3 is CASTGARYHEQFF. CDR3 in DNA: TGTGCCAGTACTGGTGCCAGGTACCATGAGCAGTTCTTC. Based on the CDR3 plus reference TRBV19 and TRBJ2-1, the full variable domain is DGGITQSPKYLFRKEGQNVTLSCEQNLNHDAMYWYRQDPGQGLRLIYYSQIVNDFQKGDIAEGYSVSREKKESFPLTVTSAQKNPTAFYLCASTGARYHEQFFGPGTRLTVL.

This clone has just a few counts. The rearrangement joins TRBV5-1 to TRBJ2-7; tentative D call: TRBD1 (5 bases). CDR1 SGHRS and CDR2 YFSETQ come from the germline V gene. CDR3 length equals 12 residues. V lost 2 bases, J lost 3 bases, and 6 bases lay in between. The CDR3 DNA follows: TGCGCCAGCAGCTTAGGGGACTACGAGCAGTACTTC. This codes for CASSLGDYEQYF.

In DNA form, the CDR3 reads TGTGCCAGTATGGCGAGGGATAACTACAATGAGCAGTTCTTC. It yields the protein CASMARDNYNEQFF. J is TRBJ2-1 and V is TRBV19; possibly TRBD2 for D (5 bases). The CDR3 length is 14 residues. Germline loops: CDR1 LNHDA, CDR2 SQIVND (reference sequence). Trimming pared 7 bases from V and 3 bases from J, leaving 13 bases between.

This chain links TRBV7-8 with TRBJ2-1; TRBD2 agrees at 8 bases. Trimming took 1 base from V and 8 from J; bases not matched to a gene: 4. This CDR3 is built from 14 residues. CDR1 and CDR2 (germline): SGHVS, FQNEAQ. The CDR3 is CASSLGPGRDEQFF. CDR3 nucleotide sequence: TGTGCCAGCAGCTTAGGTCCCGGGAGGGATGAGCAGTTCTTC.

The chain is built from TRBV30 and TRBJ2-3; no clear D gene. CDR3 length: 13 amino acids. In germline, CDR1 is GTSNPN, CDR2 SVGIG (reference sequence). Trimming cost V 4 bases and J 5 bases, with 13 bases left between them. This chain's CDR3 is CAWTPRLLDTQYF. In nucleotides, the CDR3 is TGTGCCTGGACGCCCCGACTCCTAGATACGCAGTATTTT.

A single count supports this clone. At one of its ends the junction is not consistent with the germline gene, which may arise from a read error. The chain links TRBV7-9 to TRBJ2-3; 7 bases align to TRBD2. Per the germline V gene, CDR1 is SEHNR and CDR2 is FQNEAQ (reference sequence). The CDR3 is made up of 15 amino acids. CDR3: CSSSLLATHRDTQYF. The DNA of the CDR3 is TGTTCCAGCAGCTTACTAGCGACCCACAGGGATACGCAGTATTTT.

The chain couples TRBV20-1 to TRBJ1-2; no definite D call. CDR3 length: 11 residues. The V end was cut by 1 base, the J end by 7 bases, with 7 bases between. CDR1 and CDR2 from the germline V gene are DFQATT and SNEGSKA (reference sequence). As DNA, the CDR3 is TGCAGTGCTAGAGTGCGGGGTGGCTACACCTTC. Translation gives CSARVRGGYTF.

The chain uses TRBV2 and TRBJ2-5; 10 bases are a match to TRBD2. V shed 4 bases, J shed 5 bases, and the junction held 7 bases outside the gene matches. The CDR3 length is 15 residues. Germline V gives CDR1 SNHLY, CDR2 FYNNEI. DNA of the CDR3: TGTGCCAGCAGTGGGGTAGCGGGAGGTGGGGAGACCCAGTACTTC. It codes for CASSGVAGGGETQYF.

The count of this clone is one. Other DNA sequences in the sample encode the same CDR3. V is TRBV5-8 and J is TRBJ1-2; D not certain. This CDR3 spans 19 amino acids. Germline lookup yields CDR1 SGHTS and CDR2 YDEGEE. Trimming took 4 bases from V and 3 from J, leaving 28 bases between them. The CDR3 is CASSGESSMGASHYYGYTF. CDR3 coding DNA: TGTGCCAGCAGCGGTGAGTCTTCAATGGGCGCCTCGCATTACTATGGCTACACCTTC.

The rearrangement links TRBV7-9 to TRBJ1-2; 9 nucleotides align to TRBD1. The trim removed 5 bases at V and 2 bases at J, leaving 9 bases unmatched. Germline V gene data show CDR1 as SEHNR and CDR2 as FQNEAQ (reference sequence). CDR3 length equals 16 residues. CDR3 in amino acids: CASSKTGGRGNYGYTF. CDR3 nucleotides: TGTGCCAGCAGCAAGACAGGGGGTCGGGGAAACTATGGCTACACCTTC.

This rearrangement joins TRBV5-1 to TRBJ2-1, with 13 bases matching TRBD2. V dropped 0 bases and J dropped 10; count of bases not matched to a gene: 7. Germline CDR1 and CDR2: SGHRS and YFSETQ. The CDR3 has 16 residues. The CDR3 spells CASSLGTSGSLGEQFF. CDR3 DNA sequence: TGCGCCAGCAGCTTGGGGACTAGCGGGAGTCTGGGCGAGCAGTTCTTC. Drawing the rest from reference TRBV5-1 and TRBJ2-1, the complete variable domain is KAGVTQTPRYLIKTRGQQVTLSCSPISGHRSVSWYQQTPGQGLQFLFEYFSETQRNKGNFPGRFSGRQFSNSRSEMNVSTLELGDSALYLCASSLGTSGSLGEQFFGPGTRLTVL.